This TCR beta chain was identified during a study of regulatory T cells in long-lasting Graves disease. Combining iRepertoire HTBI primers with Arm-PCR of CDR3 regions, the authors built TCR beta libraries. TCRdb reprocessed the multiplex PCR reads via MiXCR and lists one record per CDR3 protein. Altogether around 500,000 distinct CDR3 sequences are present, approximately 12% being singletons, with the ten largest covering roughly a tenth. Noted time point: newly diagnosed GD, antithyroid drugs for less than 3 months. RNA from PBMCs was the source of the TCR library. EDTA tubes received approximately 10 milliliters of collected peripheral blood. This clonotype was seen many times. Trimming removed 6 bases from V and 3 bases from J; junction bases left unmatched: 11. Germline CDR1 is MDHEN and CDR2 is SYDVKM. The CDR3 runs to 17 residues. These data also formed part of another study, on T cells in Graves' hyperthyroidism and ophthalmopathy.

Material: peripheral blood mononuclear cells (PBMCs), obtained at new diagnosis, from a patient treated with antithyroid drugs. The sequence derives from a man aged 25 to 40 with Graves disease. The V call is TRBV28, the J call TRBJ2-3; TRBD2 aligns across 11 bases. Here the CDR3 reads CASRDLPGTSGTDTQYF. DNA for the CDR3: TGTGCCAGCAGAGACCTACCCGGGACTAGCGGTACAGATACGCAGTATTTT. The full variable domain, with the rest looked up from reference TRBV28 and TRBJ2-3, is DVKVTQSSRYLVKRTGEKVFLECVQDMDHENMFWYRQDPGLGLRLIYFSYDVKMKEKGDIPEGYSVSREKKERFSLILESASTNQTSMYLCASRDLPGTSGTDTQYFGPGTRLTVL.